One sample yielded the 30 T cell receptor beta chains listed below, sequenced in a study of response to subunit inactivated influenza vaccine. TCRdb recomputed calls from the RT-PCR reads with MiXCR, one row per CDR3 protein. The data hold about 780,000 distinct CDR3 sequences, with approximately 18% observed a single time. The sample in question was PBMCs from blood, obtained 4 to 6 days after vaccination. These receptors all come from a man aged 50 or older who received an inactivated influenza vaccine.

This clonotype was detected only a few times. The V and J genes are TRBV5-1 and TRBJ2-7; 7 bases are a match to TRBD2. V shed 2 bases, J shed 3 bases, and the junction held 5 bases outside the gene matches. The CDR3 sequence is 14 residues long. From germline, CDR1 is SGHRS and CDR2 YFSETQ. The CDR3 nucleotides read TGCGCCAGCAGCTTTTCAAGCGGGGACTACGAGCAGTACTTC. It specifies CASSFSSGDYEQYF.

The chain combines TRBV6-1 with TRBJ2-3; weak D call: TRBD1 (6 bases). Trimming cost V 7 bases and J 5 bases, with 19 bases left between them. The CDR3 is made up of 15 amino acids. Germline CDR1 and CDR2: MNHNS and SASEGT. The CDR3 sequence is CASTRQLGGRDTQYF. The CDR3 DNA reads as TGTGCCAGCACTCGACAACTAGGGGGTAGAGATACGCAGTATTTT.

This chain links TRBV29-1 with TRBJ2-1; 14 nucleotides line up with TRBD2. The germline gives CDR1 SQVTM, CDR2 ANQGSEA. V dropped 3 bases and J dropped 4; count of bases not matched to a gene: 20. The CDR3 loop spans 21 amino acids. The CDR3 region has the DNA TGCAGCGTTGAGGACAACCTGGGCTTGACTAGCGGGAGGGCCCTATACAATGAGCAGTTCTTC. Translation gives CSVEDNLGLTSGRALYNEQFF.

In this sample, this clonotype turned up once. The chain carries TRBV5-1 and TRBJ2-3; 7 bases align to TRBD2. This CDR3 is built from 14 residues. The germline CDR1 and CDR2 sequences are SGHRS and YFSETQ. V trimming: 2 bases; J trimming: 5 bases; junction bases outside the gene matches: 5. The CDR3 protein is CASSLVLALDTQYF. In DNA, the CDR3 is TGCGCCAGCAGCTTAGTACTAGCGCTAGATACGCAGTATTTT.

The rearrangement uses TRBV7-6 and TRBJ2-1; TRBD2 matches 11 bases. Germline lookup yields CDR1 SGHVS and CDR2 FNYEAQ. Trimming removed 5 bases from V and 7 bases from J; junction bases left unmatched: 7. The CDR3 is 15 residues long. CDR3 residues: CASSMVAGGGNEQFF. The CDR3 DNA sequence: TGTGCCAGCAGCATGGTAGCGGGAGGGGGGAATGAGCAGTTCTTC.

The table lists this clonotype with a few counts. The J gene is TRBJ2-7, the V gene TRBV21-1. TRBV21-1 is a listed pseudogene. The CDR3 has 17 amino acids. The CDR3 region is CASSKALVARSSYEQYF. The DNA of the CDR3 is TGTGCCAGCAGCAAAGCGCTGGTAGCCAGGAGCTCCTACGAGCAGTACTTC.

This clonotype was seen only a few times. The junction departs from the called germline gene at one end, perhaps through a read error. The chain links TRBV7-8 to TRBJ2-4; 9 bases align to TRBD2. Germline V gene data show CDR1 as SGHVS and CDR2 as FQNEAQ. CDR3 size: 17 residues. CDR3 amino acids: CASSSLAAGGTKIIQYF. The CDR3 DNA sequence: TGTGCCAGCAGCTCACTAGCGGCGGGAGGGACCAAAATCATTCAGTACTTC.

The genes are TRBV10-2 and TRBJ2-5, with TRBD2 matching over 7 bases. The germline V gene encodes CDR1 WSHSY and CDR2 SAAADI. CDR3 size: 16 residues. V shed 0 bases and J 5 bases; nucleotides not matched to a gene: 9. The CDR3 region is CASSESKSYGGETQYF. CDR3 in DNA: TGCGCCAGCAGTGAGTCGAAATCATACGGGGGGGAGACCCAGTACTTC.

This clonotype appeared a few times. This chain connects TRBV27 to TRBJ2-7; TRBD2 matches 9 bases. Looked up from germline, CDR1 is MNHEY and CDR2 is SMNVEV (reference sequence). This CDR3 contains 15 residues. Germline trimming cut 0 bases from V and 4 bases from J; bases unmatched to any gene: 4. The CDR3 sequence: CASSLSSGSWYEQYF. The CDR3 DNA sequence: TGTGCCAGCAGTTTATCTAGCGGGAGTTGGTACGAGCAGTACTTC.

The CDR3 spells CASRPGTGGRETQYF. CDR3 nucleotides: TGTGCCAGCAGACCAGGGACAGGGGGTAGAGAGACCCAGTACTTC. This sequence joins TRBV2 and TRBJ2-5; 11 bases match TRBD1. This CDR3 is 15 amino acids long. Germline V gene sequence: CDR1 SNHLY, CDR2 FYNNEI. V was pared by 6 bases and J by 4 bases, with 7 bases of the junction left unmatched.

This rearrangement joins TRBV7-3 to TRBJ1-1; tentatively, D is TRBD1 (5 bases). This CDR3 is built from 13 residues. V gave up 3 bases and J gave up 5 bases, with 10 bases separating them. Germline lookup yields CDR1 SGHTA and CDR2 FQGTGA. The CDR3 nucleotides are TGTGCCAGCAGCTTCGCCAGGGATACTGAAGCTTTCTTT. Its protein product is CASSFARDTEAFF.

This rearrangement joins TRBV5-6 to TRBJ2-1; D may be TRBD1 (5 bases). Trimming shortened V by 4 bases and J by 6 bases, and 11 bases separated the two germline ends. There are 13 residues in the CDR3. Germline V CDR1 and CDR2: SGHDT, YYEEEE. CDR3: CASSPWGPNEQFF. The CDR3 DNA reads TGTGCCAGCAGCCCATGGGGCCCCAATGAGCAGTTCTTC.

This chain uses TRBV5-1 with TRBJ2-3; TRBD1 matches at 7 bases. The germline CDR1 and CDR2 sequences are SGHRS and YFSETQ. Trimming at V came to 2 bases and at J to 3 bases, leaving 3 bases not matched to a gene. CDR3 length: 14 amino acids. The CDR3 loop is CASSFQGDTDTQYF. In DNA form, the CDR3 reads TGCGCCAGCAGCTTTCAGGGGGATACAGATACGCAGTATTTT.

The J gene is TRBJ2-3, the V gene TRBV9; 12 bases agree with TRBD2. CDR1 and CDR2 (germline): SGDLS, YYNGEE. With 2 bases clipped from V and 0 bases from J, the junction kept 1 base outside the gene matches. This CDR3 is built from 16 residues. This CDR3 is CASSVLAGGSTDTQYF. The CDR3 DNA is TGTGCCAGCAGCGTGCTAGCGGGGGGGAGCACAGATACGCAGTATTTT.

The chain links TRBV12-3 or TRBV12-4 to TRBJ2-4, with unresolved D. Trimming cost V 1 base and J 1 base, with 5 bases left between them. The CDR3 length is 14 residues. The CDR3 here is CASSLGSAKNIQYF. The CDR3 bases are TGTGCCAGCAGTTTAGGCAGCGCCAAAAACATTCAGTACTTC.

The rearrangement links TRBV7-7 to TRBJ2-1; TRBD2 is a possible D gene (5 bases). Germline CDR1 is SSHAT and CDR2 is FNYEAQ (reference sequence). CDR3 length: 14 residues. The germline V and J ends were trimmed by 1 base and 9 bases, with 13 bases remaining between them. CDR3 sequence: CASSLEELGSEQFF. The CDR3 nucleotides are TGTGCCAGCAGCTTAGAAGAATTAGGGAGTGAGCAGTTCTTC.

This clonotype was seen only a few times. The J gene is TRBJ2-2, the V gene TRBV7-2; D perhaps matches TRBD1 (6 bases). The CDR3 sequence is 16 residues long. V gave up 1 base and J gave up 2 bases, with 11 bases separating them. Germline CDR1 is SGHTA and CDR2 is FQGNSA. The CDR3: CASSLDRELNTGELFF. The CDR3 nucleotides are TGTGCCAGCAGCTTAGACAGGGAGCTTAACACCGGGGAGCTGTTTTTT.

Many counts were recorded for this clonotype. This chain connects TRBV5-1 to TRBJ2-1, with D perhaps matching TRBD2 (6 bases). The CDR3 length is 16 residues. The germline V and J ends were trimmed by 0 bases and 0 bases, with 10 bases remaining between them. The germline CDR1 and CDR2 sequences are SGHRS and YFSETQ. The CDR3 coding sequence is TGCGCCAGCAGCTTGGGTTACGGGAGCTCCTACAATGAGCAGTTCTTC. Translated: CASSLGYGSSYNEQFF.

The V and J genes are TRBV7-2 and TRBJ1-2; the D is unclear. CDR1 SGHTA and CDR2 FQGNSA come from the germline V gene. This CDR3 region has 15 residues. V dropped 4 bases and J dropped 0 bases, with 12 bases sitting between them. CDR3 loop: CASSWDRAANYGYTF. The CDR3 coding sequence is TGTGCCAGCAGCTGGGATAGGGCGGCTAACTATGGCTACACCTTC.

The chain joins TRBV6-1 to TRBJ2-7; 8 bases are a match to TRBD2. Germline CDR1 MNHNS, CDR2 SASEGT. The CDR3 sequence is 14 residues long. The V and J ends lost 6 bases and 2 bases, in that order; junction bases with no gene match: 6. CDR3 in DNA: TGTGCCAGCAGGAAGACTAGCGCAACCTACGAGCAGTACTTC. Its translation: CASRKTSATYEQYF.

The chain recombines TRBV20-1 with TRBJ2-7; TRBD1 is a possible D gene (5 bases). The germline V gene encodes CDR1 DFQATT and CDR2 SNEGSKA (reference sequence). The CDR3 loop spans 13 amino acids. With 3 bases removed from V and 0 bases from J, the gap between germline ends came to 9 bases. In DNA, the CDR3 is TGCAGTGCTAGGGACACCTACTCCTACGAGCAGTACTTC. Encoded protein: CSARDTYSYEQYF.

CDR3 nucleotide sequence: TGTGCCAGCAGTGGACCGGCCCCAAACACTGAAGCTTTCTTT. Its translation is CASSGPAPNTEAFF. This chain uses TRBV9 with TRBJ1-1, with D unclear. Trimming shortened V by 5 bases and J by 2 bases, and 13 bases separated the two germline ends. The CDR3 covers 14 residues. Germline assignment: CDR1 SGDLS and CDR2 YYNGEE.

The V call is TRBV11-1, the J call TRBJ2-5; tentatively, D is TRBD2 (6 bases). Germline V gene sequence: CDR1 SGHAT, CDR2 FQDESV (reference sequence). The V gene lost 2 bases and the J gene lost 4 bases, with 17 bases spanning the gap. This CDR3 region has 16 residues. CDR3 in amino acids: CASSLSRGRKGETQYF. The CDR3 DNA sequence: TGTGCCAGCAGCTTATCACGAGGGAGGAAGGGAGAGACCCAGTACTTC.

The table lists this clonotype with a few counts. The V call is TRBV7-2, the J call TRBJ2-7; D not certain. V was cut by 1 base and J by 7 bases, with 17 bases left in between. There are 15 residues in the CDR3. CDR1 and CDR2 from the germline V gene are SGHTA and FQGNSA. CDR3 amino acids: CASSLDWSALLEQYF. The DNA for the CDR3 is TGTGCCAGCAGCTTAGATTGGTCGGCCCTCTTGGAGCAGTACTTC.

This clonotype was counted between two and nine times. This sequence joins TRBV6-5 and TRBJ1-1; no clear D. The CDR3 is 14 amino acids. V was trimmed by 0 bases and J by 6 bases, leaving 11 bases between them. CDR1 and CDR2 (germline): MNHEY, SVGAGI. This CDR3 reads CASSYSRDMAEAFF. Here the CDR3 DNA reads TGTGCCAGCAGTTACTCTCGGGATATGGCTGAAGCTTTCTTT.

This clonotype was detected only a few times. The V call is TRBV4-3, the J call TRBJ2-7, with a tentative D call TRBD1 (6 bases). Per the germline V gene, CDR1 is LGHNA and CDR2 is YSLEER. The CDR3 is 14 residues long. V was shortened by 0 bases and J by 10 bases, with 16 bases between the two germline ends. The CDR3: CASSQEQGQALQYF. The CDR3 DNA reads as TGCGCCAGCAGCCAAGAACAGGGTCAGGCTCTCCAGTACTTC.

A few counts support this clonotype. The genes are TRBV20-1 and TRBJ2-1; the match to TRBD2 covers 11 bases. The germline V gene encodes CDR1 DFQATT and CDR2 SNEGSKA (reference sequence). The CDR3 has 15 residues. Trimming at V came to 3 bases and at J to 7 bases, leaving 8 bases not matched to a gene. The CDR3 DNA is TGCAGTGCTAGTCCTAGCGGGAGGTTTTATAATGAGCAGTTCTTC. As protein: CSASPSGRFYNEQFF.

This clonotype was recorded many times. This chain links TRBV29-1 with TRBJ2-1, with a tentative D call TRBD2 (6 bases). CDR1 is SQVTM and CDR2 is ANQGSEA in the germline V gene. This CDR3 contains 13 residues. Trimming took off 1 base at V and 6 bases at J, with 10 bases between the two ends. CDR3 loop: CSVEGTISNEQFF. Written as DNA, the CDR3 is TGCAGCGTTGAAGGGACTATTTCCAATGAGCAGTTCTTC.

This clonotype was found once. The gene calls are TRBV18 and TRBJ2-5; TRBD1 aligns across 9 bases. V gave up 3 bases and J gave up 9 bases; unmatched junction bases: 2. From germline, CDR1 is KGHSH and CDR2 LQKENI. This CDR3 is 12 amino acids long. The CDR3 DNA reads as TGTGCCAGCTCACCGGACAGGGGCCCCCAGTACTTC. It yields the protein CASSPDRGPQYF.

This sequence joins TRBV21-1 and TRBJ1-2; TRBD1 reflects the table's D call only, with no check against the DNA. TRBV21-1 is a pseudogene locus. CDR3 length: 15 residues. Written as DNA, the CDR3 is TGTGCCAGCAGCAAAGTCACAGGGGTTTCAAATGGCTACACCTTC. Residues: CASSKVTGVSNGYTF.